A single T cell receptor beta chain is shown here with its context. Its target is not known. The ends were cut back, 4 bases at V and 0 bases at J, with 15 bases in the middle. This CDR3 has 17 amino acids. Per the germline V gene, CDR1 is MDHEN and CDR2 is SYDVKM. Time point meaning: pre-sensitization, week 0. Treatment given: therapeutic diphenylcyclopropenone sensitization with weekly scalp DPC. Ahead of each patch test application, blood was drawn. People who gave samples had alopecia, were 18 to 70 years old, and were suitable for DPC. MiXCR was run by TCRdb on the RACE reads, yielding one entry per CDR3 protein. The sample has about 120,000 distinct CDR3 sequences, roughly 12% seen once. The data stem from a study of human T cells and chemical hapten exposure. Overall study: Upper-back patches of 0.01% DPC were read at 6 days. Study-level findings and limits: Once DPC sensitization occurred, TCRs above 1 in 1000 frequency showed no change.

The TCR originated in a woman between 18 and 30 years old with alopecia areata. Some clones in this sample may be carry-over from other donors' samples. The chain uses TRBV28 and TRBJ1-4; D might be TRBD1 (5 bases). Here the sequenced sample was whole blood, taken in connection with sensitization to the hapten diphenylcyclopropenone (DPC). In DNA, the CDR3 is TGTGCCAGCAGTTCCGGGGGGACGGGCGCAACTAATGAAAAACTGTTTTTT. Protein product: CASSSGGTGATNEKLFF.